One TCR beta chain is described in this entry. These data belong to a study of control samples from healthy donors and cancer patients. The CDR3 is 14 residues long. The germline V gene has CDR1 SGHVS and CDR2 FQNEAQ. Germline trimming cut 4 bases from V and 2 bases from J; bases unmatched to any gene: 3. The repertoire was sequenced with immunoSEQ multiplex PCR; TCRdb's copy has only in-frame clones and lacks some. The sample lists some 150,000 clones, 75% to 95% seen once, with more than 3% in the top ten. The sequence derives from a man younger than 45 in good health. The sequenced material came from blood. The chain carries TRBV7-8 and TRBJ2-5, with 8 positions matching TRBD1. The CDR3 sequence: CASSSGQEQETQYF. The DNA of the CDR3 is TGTGCCAGCAGCTCGGGACAGGAACAAGAGACCCAGTACTTC.